The 19 T cell receptor beta chains below were found in one sample sequenced in a study of T cells after yellow fever vaccination. TCRdb independently ran MiXCR on the 5' RACE reads; one entry per CDR3 protein. The top ten clones hold approximately 30% of a sample with around 68,000 distinct CDR3 sequences, more than 5.5% of them seen once. Source: CD8+ T cells sorted from PBMCs, taken more than 8 days after the first yellow fever vaccination. The receptors here all came from a man between 18 and 35 years old who received the YFV17D yellow fever vaccine.

This clonotype came up many times. The V gene is TRBV7-2, the J gene TRBJ2-7; no firm D call. V dropped 6 bases and J dropped 2 bases, with 17 bases sitting between them. This CDR3 has 15 amino acids. Germline V gene lookup returns CDR1 SGHTA and CDR2 FQGNSA. DNA for the CDR3: TGTGCCAGCAGTATCTTGGACCCTAACCCCTACGAGCAGTACTTC. Encoded protein: CASSILDPNPYEQYF.

This clonotype was picked up a small number of times. The V and J genes are TRBV20-1 and TRBJ1-2; tentatively, D is TRBD1 (6 bases). CDR1 DFQATT and CDR2 SNEGSKA come from the germline V gene (reference sequence). V gave up 0 bases and J gave up 13 bases, with 18 bases separating them. The CDR3 consists of 13 residues. The CDR3 region is CSARDWGDRTFTF. The DNA of the CDR3 is TGCAGTGCTAGAGATTGGGGAGACAGGACCTTCACCTTC.

V is TRBV7-9 and J is TRBJ2-3, with D perhaps TRBD2 (5 bases). CDR1 SEHNR and CDR2 FQNEAQ come from the germline V gene (reference sequence). V was clipped by 5 bases and J by 2 bases, with 14 bases between them. The CDR3 totals 15 residues. CDR3 DNA sequence: TGTGCCAGCAGCCCCGTCGGGGTTCTCACAGATACGCAGTATTTT. It translates to CASSPVGVLTDTQYF.

The chain joins TRBV10-2 to TRBJ2-5; no firm D call. Germline V CDR1 and CDR2: WSHSY, SAAADI. V gave up 5 bases and J gave up 2 bases, with 12 bases separating them. The CDR3 loop spans 14 amino acids. The CDR3 is CASSSIYLQETQYF. The DNA for the CDR3 is TGCGCCAGCAGTTCCATTTACCTTCAAGAGACCCAGTACTTC.

This clonotype was recorded many times. V is TRBV9 and J is TRBJ2-1, with TRBD1 matching over 9 bases. The CDR3 is made up of 16 amino acids. V lost 0 bases to trimming and J lost 9 bases; unmatched junction nucleotides: 10. Germline CDR1 SGDLS, CDR2 YYNGEE. CDR3 bases: TGTGCCAGCAGCGTAGTCGGGACAGGGCTATTAGGTGAGCAGTTCTTC. This translates into CASSVVGTGLLGEQFF.

This clonotype came up many times. The chain has TRBV12-3 or TRBV12-4 and TRBJ2-4; unclear D gene. This CDR3 region has 15 residues. V was trimmed by 6 bases and J by 0 bases, leaving 12 bases between them. The chain's CDR3 is CASRIGILAKNIQYF. The CDR3 DNA reads as TGTGCCAGCAGGATAGGGATTTTAGCCAAAAACATTCAGTACTTC.

There are many counts of this clonotype. The chain joins TRBV5-1 to TRBJ2-3; the D gene is possibly TRBD1 (6 bases). The germline V and J ends were trimmed by 0 bases and 4 bases, with 12 bases remaining between them. The length of the CDR3 is 15 residues. Germline-derived CDR1 and CDR2 are SGHRS and YFSETQ. The DNA of the CDR3 is TGCGCCAGCAGCTTGGAGGGACAACACGCAGATACGCAGTATTTT. Protein product: CASSLEGQHADTQYF. Combining the CDR3 with reference TRBV5-1 and TRBJ2-3 gives the whole variable domain KAGVTQTPRYLIKTRGQQVTLSCSPISGHRSVSWYQQTPGQGLQFLFEYFSETQRNKGNFPGRFSGRQFSNSRSEMNVSTLELGDSALYLCASSLEGQHADTQYFGPGTRLTVL.

The table lists this clonotype with many counts. V and J are TRBV29-1 and TRBJ2-1, with D perhaps TRBD2 (6 bases). The germline CDR1 and CDR2 sequences are SQVTM and ANQGSEA. This CDR3 contains 14 residues. V was pared by 1 base and J by 5 bases, with 12 bases between. CDR3 sequence reads: CSVEVAGSNNEQFF. The DNA of the CDR3 is TGCAGCGTTGAAGTAGCCGGGAGTAACAATGAGCAGTTCTTC.

In this sample, this clonotype turned up many times. This chain links TRBV12-3 or TRBV12-4 with TRBJ2-3; 11 nucleotides line up with TRBD2. The junction had 17 bases not matched to a gene; V was cut back by 6 bases and J by 0 bases. This CDR3 is built from 20 residues. The CDR3 protein is CASRTGTSGASGASTDTQYF. DNA for the CDR3: TGTGCCAGCAGAACCGGGACTAGCGGCGCCAGCGGGGCTAGCACAGATACGCAGTATTTT.

This clonotype was seen a handful of times. The V and J genes are TRBV7-9 and TRBJ2-1; D is ambiguous. The V end lost 2 bases, the J end lost 2 bases, and 10 bases lay between the germline ends. The CDR3 loop spans 15 amino acids. The V gene's germline CDR1 is SEHNR and CDR2 FQNEAQ (reference sequence). CDR3 sequence reads: CASSLIEVTYNEQFF. In DNA, the CDR3 is TGTGCCAGCAGCTTAATCGAAGTTACCTACAATGAGCAGTTCTTC. Based on the CDR3 plus reference TRBV7-9 and TRBJ2-1, the full variable domain is DTGVSQNPRHKITKRGQNVTFRCDPISEHNRLYWYRQTLGQGPEFLTYFQNEAQLEKSRLLSDRFSAERPKGSFSTLEIQRTEQGDSAMYLCASSLIEVTYNEQFFGPGTRLTVL.

This clonotype was found many times. Written as DNA, the CDR3 is TGTGCCAGCAGCGTGCACCAGGGTCAAAAAGATACGCAGTATTTT. This sequence encodes CASSVHQGQKDTQYF. This chain joins TRBV7-9 and TRBJ2-3, with D possibly TRBD1 on 5 matching bases. CDR1 SEHNR and CDR2 FQNEAQ come from the germline V gene (reference sequence). V was shortened by 5 bases and J by 5 bases, with 17 bases between the two germline ends. The CDR3 has 15 residues.

This clonotype was observed a handful of times. The DNA of the CDR3 is TGTGCCAGCAGCTTAGCAGGGGGCGCCCCAGAGACCCAGTACTTC. Residues: CASSLAGGAPETQYF. V usage is TRBV7-2 and J usage is TRBJ2-5, with TRBD1 matching over 7 bases. The CDR3 runs 15 residues. The V and J ends lost 0 bases and 4 bases, in that order; junction bases with no gene match: 5. Germline V gene sequence: CDR1 SGHTA, CDR2 FQGNSA.

This clonotype was picked up a small number of times. This chain connects TRBV11-2 to TRBJ2-1, with 7 bases identical to TRBD1. The ends lost 1 base at V and 7 bases at J; junction bases unmatched: 4. Germline V CDR1 and CDR2: SGHAT, FQNNGV. The CDR3 consists of 14 residues. DNA for the CDR3: TGTGCCAGCAGCTTAGTAGGGGGCCGAAATGAGCAGTTCTTC. Protein: CASSLVGGRNEQFF.

This clonotype was detected a few times. The CDR3: CASSYSPGGGDEQFF. CDR3 nucleotides: TGTGCCAGTAGTTATTCTCCCGGGGGGGGCGATGAGCAGTTCTTC. This chain connects TRBV19 to TRBJ2-1; 8 positions match TRBD2. The germline V gene has CDR1 LNHDA and CDR2 SQIVND (reference sequence). The CDR3 is 15 amino acids. The V gene end was trimmed by 5 bases and the J gene end by 8 bases; junction bases not matched to a gene: 11. The full variable domain, rest sourced from reference TRBV19 and TRBJ2-1, is DGGITQSPKYLFRKEGQNVTLSCEQNLNHDAMYWYRQDPGQGLRLIYYSQIVNDFQKGDIAEGYSVSREKKESFPLTVTSAQKNPTAFYLCASSYSPGGGDEQFFGPGTRLTVL.

Many counts were recorded for this clonotype. This chain connects TRBV27 to TRBJ2-7; D is unclear. With 3 bases removed from V and 7 bases from J, the gap between germline ends came to 10 bases. Germline V gene sequence: CDR1 MNHEY, CDR2 SMNVEV (reference sequence). This CDR3 spans 12 amino acids. The CDR3 reads CASSFPLGEQYF. In DNA, the CDR3 is TGTGCCAGCAGTTTCCCCCTGGGAGAGCAGTACTTC.

This clonotype was counted at least ten times. V usage is TRBV3-1 and J usage is TRBJ1-1; D ambiguous. Trimming took 6 bases from V and 7 from J, leaving 15 bases between them. Germline V gene sequence: CDR1 LGHDT, CDR2 YNNKEL (reference sequence). The CDR3 length is 13 residues. The CDR3 DNA reads as TGTGCCAGCAGTCCCGGTCTGGGTTTTGAAGCTTTCTTT. Protein sequence: CASSPGLGFEAFF.

Many counts were recorded for this clonotype. J is TRBJ2-7 and V is TRBV7-3; D remains unclear. Trimming removed 1 base at V and 0 bases at J, with 16 bases between. CDR1 and CDR2 from the germline V gene are SGHTA and FQGTGA. The CDR3 has 17 residues. The CDR3 bases are TGTGCCAGCAGCTTAAAGTTCAGGAAGACGAGCTCCTACGAGCAGTACGTC. Translated, it gives CASSLKFRKTSSYEQYV.

This clonotype occurred many times. The chain combines TRBV29-1 with TRBJ2-3, with 15 bases aligning to TRBD2. Germline V gene lookup returns CDR1 SQVTM and CDR2 ANQGSEA. CDR3 length equals 14 residues. V trimming: 7 bases; J trimming: 5 bases; junction bases outside the gene matches: 4. CDR3 DNA sequence: TGCAGCGGGACTAGCGGGGGGGCCCGAGATACGCAGTATTTT. This encodes CSGTSGGARDTQYF.

This clonotype was counted ten times or more. The genes are TRBV4-2 and TRBJ2-3; D may be TRBD2 (7 bases). The germline V gene encodes CDR1 LGHNA and CDR2 YNFKEQ. This CDR3 spans 16 amino acids. Trimming left V 0 bases short and J 4 bases short, with 14 bases between. In nucleotides, the CDR3 is TGTGCCAGCAGCCAAGATTTAGGGGGGGCCCCAGATACGCAGTATTTT. Protein product: CASSQDLGGAPDTQYF.